The TCR beta chain described here comes from a study of blood T cell repertoires in COVID-19. Study in general: Whether acute or convalescent, the COVID-19 samples came from the United States, Italy and Spain. Nucleic acid was either cDNA or gDNA, and it came from T cells, B-cell-depleted T cells, or PBMCs.

The CDR3 runs to 17 residues. Looked up from germline, CDR1 is SGHRS and CDR2 is YFSETQ. V shed 5 bases and J 1 base; nucleotides not matched to a gene: 13. Cohorts were determined from participant-reported clinical history. Resolution of symptoms, clearance, or two negative PCRs was present in recovered Cohort 3 donors. The repertoire was sequenced with immunoSEQ multiplex PCR; TCRdb's copy has only in-frame clones and lacks some. The table lists around 300,000 clones, approximately 92% of them singletons. The chain is built from TRBV5-1 and TRBJ2-7, with 9 nucleotides matching TRBD2. This sequence originates from a woman younger than 45 who had recovered from COVID-19. The sequenced sample consisted of PBMCs or T cells enriched from blood (not recorded which). The CDR3 nucleotides read TGCGCCAGCAGTCGTGGGGTCGGGACTAGCTTGTCCTACGAGCAGTACTTC. Its protein product is CASSRGVGTSLSYEQYF.